This TCR beta chain was retrieved from a study of T-cell memory formation after mild COVID-19. Study details: The TCR clusters were mostly specific to one donor. General study findings and limits: Memory cells collected pre-infection included some clones that later responded, suggesting cross-reactive memory joined. Shrinking CD4+ clones resided mostly in CM and EM, and CD8+ ones in EMRA.

Barcoded TCR alpha and TCR beta cDNA libraries with UMIs came from 5'RACE using constant-segment primers. TCRdb redid the calling of the 5' RACE reads with MiXCR, one entry per CDR3 protein. The sample records around 140,000 distinct CDR3 sequences, 15% to 20% being singletons. Notes on this clonotype: What it binds is unknown.

The CDR3 is 14 residues long. CDR1 is SGHTA, CDR2 FQGNSA, per germline. Trimming removed 4 bases from V and 5 bases from J, with 15 bases in between. The sequenced material came from PBMCs or a T cell subset sorted from them (not recorded which). This clonotype was sampled from an adult woman who had mild COVID-19 (a few samples of this study predate the infection). Cell type and time point are not known. The chain couples TRBV7-2 to TRBJ2-7, with a weak D call TRBD1 (8 bases). CDR3 sequence (DNA): TGTGCCAGCAGCTACACAGGGGGGGTAAACGAGCAGTACTTC. Its protein is CASSYTGGVNEQYF.